The 27 T cell receptor beta chains below were found in one sample sequenced in a study of control samples from healthy donors and cancer patients. The data were produced by immunoSEQ multiplex PCR, yet TCRdb's version contains in-frame clones alone and is incomplete. This sample carries approximately 150,000 clones, approximately 94% of them seen once, and the ten largest clones take 13%. Sequenced: blood. Source of these receptors: a middle-aged man in good health.

This clone was counted a single time. V gene TRBV4-2 combines with J gene TRBJ1-1, with D perhaps matching TRBD1 (5 bases). Trimming took 1 base from V and 5 from J, leaving 14 bases between them. Germline CDR1 is LGHNA and CDR2 is YNFKEQ. The CDR3 totals 15 residues. The CDR3 DNA sequence: TGTGCCAGCAGCCAAGGTCTCGGGACGGTTACTGAAGCTTTCTTT. Translation gives CASSQGLGTVTEAFF.

V and J are TRBV10-1 and TRBJ2-1; TRBD1 might be the D (6 bases). The V gene lost 4 bases and the J gene lost 9 bases, with 10 bases spanning the gap. The CDR3 runs to 12 residues. Germline V gives CDR1 WNHNN, CDR2 SYGVQD (reference sequence). The CDR3 here is CASSGQASEQFF. The CDR3 coding sequence is TGCGCCAGCAGTGGACAGGCCTCTGAGCAGTTCTTC.

This chain links TRBV24-1 with TRBJ2-7, with D unclear. The CDR3 contains 16 residues. Per the germline V gene, CDR1 is KGHDR and CDR2 is SFDVKD. The V gene lost 1 base and the J gene lost 6 bases, with 18 bases spanning the gap. This CDR3 reads CATSDFSGSGRPEQYF. The CDR3 nucleotides are TGTGCCACCAGTGATTTCTCTGGTTCCGGGCGTCCCGAGCAGTACTTC.

The chain combines TRBV19 with TRBJ2-2; D is unclear. The CDR3 consists of 12 residues. V shed 8 bases and J shed 6 bases, with 10 bases lying between them. Germline assignment: CDR1 LNHDA and CDR2 SQIVND (reference sequence). DNA for the CDR3: TGTGCCAGTTATGCGAGGCCCGGGGAGCTGTTTTTT. It yields the protein CASYARPGELFF.

The V and J genes are TRBV6-6 and TRBJ2-5, with D possibly being TRBD1 (6 bases). The CDR3 spans 15 residues. Trimming shortened V by 4 bases and J by 6 bases, and 18 bases separated the two germline ends. Looked up from germline, CDR1 is MNHNY and CDR2 is SVGAGI (reference sequence). This chain's CDR3 is CASSSLPDSGKTQYF. The CDR3 DNA reads TGTGCCAGCAGTTCGCTACCGGACAGCGGAAAGACCCAGTACTTC.

V gene TRBV11-2 combines with J gene TRBJ2-5; D not certain. The germline CDR1 and CDR2 sequences are SGHAT and FQNNGV. CDR3 size: 12 residues. V gave up 1 base and J gave up 5 bases, with 5 bases separating them. The CDR3 DNA is TGTGCCAGCAGCTTAGCCTCGGAGACCCAGTACTTC. Translation gives CASSLASETQYF.

The CDR3 spells CASSYPRAGGRNEQFF. DNA for the CDR3: TGTGCCAGCAGTTACCCGCGAGCGGGGGGCCGCAATGAGCAGTTCTTC. V and J are TRBV6-2 or TRBV6-3 and TRBJ2-1; 9 nucleotides agree with TRBD2. The CDR3 contains 16 residues. Trimming took 2 bases from V and 6 from J; bases not matched to a gene: 8. The V gene's germline CDR1 is MNHEY and CDR2 SVGEGT.

This chain links TRBV2 with TRBJ2-5, with D perhaps matching TRBD1 (5 bases). The V end was cut by 4 bases, the J end by 1 base, with 10 bases between. The germline gives CDR1 SNHLY, CDR2 FYNNEI. The CDR3 totals 14 residues. This CDR3 reads CASSVPRAQETQYF. In nucleotides, the CDR3 is TGTGCCAGCAGTGTTCCCAGGGCCCAAGAGACCCAGTACTTC. The variable domain in full, completed from reference TRBV2 and TRBJ2-5, reads EPEVTQTPSHQVTQMGQEVILRCVPISNHLYFYWYRQILGQKVEFLVSFYNNEISEKSEIFDDQFSVERPDGSNFTLKIRSTKLEDSAMYFCASSVPRAQETQYFGPGTRLLVL.

The rearrangement links TRBV19 to TRBJ2-2, with TRBD2 as a possible D gene (7 bases). With 4 bases removed from V and 10 bases from J, the gap between germline ends came to 22 bases. This CDR3 is built from 16 residues. Germline V gives CDR1 LNHDA, CDR2 SQIVND (reference sequence). CDR3 nucleotide sequence: TGTGCCAGTAGTAAACAGGCGGGGGCTATCTTTACGGAGCTGTTTTTT. Translating gives CASSKQAGAIFTELFF.

The chain recombines TRBV10-3 with TRBJ1-5; D may be TRBD1 (5 bases). The CDR3 is 15 amino acids. Germline CDR1 ENHRY, CDR2 SYGVKD. V gave up 2 bases and J gave up 6 bases, with 14 bases separating them. The CDR3: CAISETGVGSQPQHF. The CDR3 DNA sequence: TGTGCCATCAGTGAGACAGGTGTGGGTAGTCAGCCCCAGCATTTT.

The gene calls are TRBV9 and TRBJ2-2; D gene ambiguous. CDR1 is SGDLS and CDR2 is YYNGEE in the germline V gene. The ends were cut back, 4 bases at V and 3 bases at J, with 13 bases in the middle. This CDR3 contains 15 residues. The CDR3 reads CASSSPPADTGELFF. CDR3 sequence (DNA): TGTGCCAGCAGCTCCCCCCCCGCGGACACCGGGGAGCTGTTTTTT.

J is TRBJ2-5 and V is TRBV2; a weak D match, TRBD2 (5 bases). CDR1 is SNHLY, CDR2 FYNNEI, per germline. The CDR3 spans 12 residues. The V end lost 3 bases, the J end lost 5 bases, and 7 bases lay between the germline ends. DNA for the CDR3: TGTGCCAGCAGTGACCCGGGGGAGACCCAGTACTTC. This codes for CASSDPGETQYF.

This chain connects TRBV24-1 to TRBJ1-5; D gene uncertain. Germline CDR1 KGHDR, CDR2 SFDVKD. Trimming stripped 3 bases from V and 4 bases from J, with 9 bases between. The CDR3 runs to 14 residues. The CDR3 nucleotides read TGTGCCACCAGTGATCCAGGTATGAATCAGCCCCAGCATTTT. It is translated as CATSDPGMNQPQHF.

V gene TRBV10-3 combines with J gene TRBJ2-1; D may be TRBD1 (5 bases). Trimming stripped 3 bases from V and 4 bases from J, with 13 bases between. Germline V gives CDR1 ENHRY, CDR2 SYGVKD. This CDR3 region has 15 residues. DNA of the CDR3: TGTGCCATCAGTGATTTAGACAGATATTACAATGAGCAGTTCTTC. This gives the protein CAISDLDRYYNEQFF.

The chain employs TRBV4-2 and TRBJ2-7; no clear D. Trimming stripped 0 bases from V and 3 bases from J, with 12 bases between. This CDR3 contains 15 residues. The germline V gene encodes CDR1 LGHNA and CDR2 YNFKEQ. The CDR3 DNA reads TGTGCCAGCAGCCAAGATCGAGGCAGATACTACGAGCAGTACTTC. Translated, it gives CASSQDRGRYYEQYF.

The count of this clone is one. The V call is TRBV7-3, the J call TRBJ2-3; tentatively, D is TRBD1 (5 bases). V shed 4 bases and J shed 2 bases, with 13 bases lying between them. The V gene's germline CDR1 is SGHTA and CDR2 FQGTGA. This CDR3 contains 15 residues. CDR3 DNA: TGTGCCAGCAGCTCGCAGGGAACACACACAGATACGCAGTATTTT. Translation: CASSSQGTHTDTQYF.

This rearrangement joins TRBV7-2 to TRBJ2-7; D is unclear. Germline V lookup: CDR1 SGHTA, CDR2 FQGNSA. The germline V and J ends were trimmed by 1 base and 1 base, with 5 bases remaining between them. The CDR3 extends over 13 amino acids. For the CDR3, the DNA is TGTGCCAGCAGCTTAGATAGGTCCTACGAGCAGTACTTC. Translation: CASSLDRSYEQYF.

The J gene is TRBJ1-5, the V gene TRBV6-6, with a tentative D call TRBD1 (6 bases). CDR3 length equals 16 residues. V lost 6 bases to trimming and J lost 0 bases, with 15 bases between them. Per the germline V gene, CDR1 is MNHNY and CDR2 is SVGAGI (reference sequence). The DNA of the CDR3 is TGTGCCAGCAGCACCACCGGGACAATTAGCAATCAGCCCCAGCATTTT. It translates to CASSTTGTISNQPQHF.

The chain recombines TRBV7-9 with TRBJ2-7; the D gene could be TRBD1 or TRBD2 (5 bases each). This CDR3 has 13 amino acids. The germline V gene encodes CDR1 SEHNR and CDR2 FQNEAQ (reference sequence). Trimming removed 0 bases at V and 5 bases at J, with 8 bases between. CDR3 nucleotide sequence: TGTGCCAGCAGCTTAGCGGGGGTACACGAGCAGTACTTC. This translates into CASSLAGVHEQYF. The full variable domain, its missing parts supplied by reference TRBV7-9 and TRBJ2-7, is DTGVSQNPRHKITKRGQNVTFRCDPISEHNRLYWYRQTLGQGPEFLTYFQNEAQLEKSRLLSDRFSAERPKGSFSTLEIQRTEQGDSAMYLCASSLAGVHEQYFGPGTRLTVT.

The chain links TRBV10-3 to TRBJ1-1; D remains ambiguous. V was clipped by 4 bases and J by 10 bases, with 13 bases between them. Germline values: CDR1 ENHRY, CDR2 SYGVKD. The CDR3 covers 12 residues. The CDR3 sequence is CAISGRSGSAFF. Written as DNA, the CDR3 is TGTGCCATCAGTGGACGGAGCGGTTCAGCTTTCTTT.

The rearrangement joins TRBV9 to TRBJ1-1; 7 positions match TRBD1. Germline V lookup: CDR1 SGDLS, CDR2 YYNGEE. The V gene end was trimmed by 3 bases and the J gene end by 1 base; junction bases not matched to a gene: 12. The CDR3 extends over 17 amino acids. The CDR3 loop reads CASSGQGGAVGNTEAFF. In DNA, the CDR3 is TGTGCCAGCAGCGGCCAGGGGGGGGCCGTTGGGAACACTGAAGCTTTCTTT.

The chain links TRBV2 to TRBJ1-5, with D unclear. In germline, CDR1 is SNHLY, CDR2 FYNNEI. CDR3 length: 13 residues. V shed 1 base and J shed 5 bases, with 6 bases lying between them. Here the CDR3 reads CASSEDRDQPQHF. CDR3 DNA: TGTGCCAGCAGTGAAGACAGAGATCAGCCCCAGCATTTT. Using reference TRBV2 and TRBJ1-5 for the parts outside the CDR3, the full variable domain is EPEVTQTPSHQVTQMGQEVILRCVPISNHLYFYWYRQILGQKVEFLVSFYNNEISEKSEIFDDQFSVERPDGSNFTLKIRSTKLEDSAMYFCASSEDRDQPQHFGDGTRLSIL.

The J gene is TRBJ1-2, the V gene TRBV6-5; D not resolved. CDR1 and CDR2 from the germline V gene are MNHEY and SVGAGI. Trimming stripped 6 bases from V and 4 bases from J, with 12 bases between. There are 13 residues in the CDR3. The CDR3 DNA sequence: TGTGCCAGCAGCCTCCTGGGCGGCTATGGCTACACCTTC. This translates into CASSLLGGYGYTF.

This clone appeared once. This chain uses TRBV23-1 with TRBJ2-7; 7 bases fit TRBD2. TRBV23-1 has ORF status, its function being uncertain. Trimming took 9 bases from V and 2 from J; bases not matched to a gene: 4. The CDR3 covers 12 residues. CDR3 sequence: CARPGGPYEQYF. The CDR3, as DNA: TGCGCCAGACCGGGGGGTCCCTACGAGCAGTACTTC.

The rearrangement links TRBV27 to TRBJ1-5; D is unclear. Germline CDR1 reads MNHEY; CDR2 reads SMNVEV (reference sequence). The CDR3 runs 12 residues. Trimming left V 3 bases short and J 4 bases short, with 4 bases between. In DNA, the CDR3 is TGTGCCAGCAGTTTTTGGAATCAGCCCCAGCATTTT. Translated, it gives CASSFWNQPQHF.

The chain employs TRBV28 and TRBJ2-1; D assignment may be TRBD1 or TRBD2 (5 bases each). Germline CDR1 reads MDHEN; CDR2 reads SYDVKM. The CDR3 sequence is 14 residues long. V was pared by 7 bases and J by 6 bases, with 16 bases between. CDR3 nucleotide sequence: TGTGCCAGCATTACCGGGACCTCGCCCAATGAGCAGTTCTTC. This encodes CASITGTSPNEQFF.

The chain is built from TRBV7-2 and TRBJ1-5; no definite D call. Trimming removed 7 bases from V and 0 bases from J, with 13 bases in between. In germline, CDR1 is SGHTA, CDR2 FQGNSA. CDR3 length: 15 amino acids. The CDR3 nucleotides are TGTGCCAGCACCTCTAAGGCAGATAGCAATCAGCCCCAGCATTTT. This codes for CASTSKADSNQPQHF.